These 14 T cell receptor beta chains share one sample of origin, sequenced in a study of CD8 T cells in Susac syndrome. Random hexamers were used to reverse transcribe an amount of about 0.45 to 1 ug RNA. TCRdb fed the immunoSEQ multiplex PCR reads into MiXCR, producing one record per CDR3 protein. The sample includes around 150,000 distinct CDR3 sequences, roughly 94% seen only once; the top ten take about 0.086%. The sample consisted of CD4+ T cells from PBMCs. The receptors here all came from a human donor with multiple sclerosis.

The V and J genes are TRBV7-9 and TRBJ2-2; possibly TRBD2 for D (6 bases). Germline loops: CDR1 SEHNR, CDR2 FQNEAQ (reference sequence). The length of the CDR3 is 14 residues. Trimming pared 3 bases from V and 6 bases from J, leaving 11 bases between. The CDR3 coding sequence is TGTGCCAGCAGCTTGCGCTCGGGGGCCGGGGAGCTGTTTTTT. Protein sequence: CASSLRSGAGELFF.

The chain has TRBV27 and TRBJ2-5, with 7 bases identical to TRBD2. Germline V CDR1 and CDR2: MNHEY, SMNVEV (reference sequence). The CDR3 has 15 amino acids. The V segment lost 6 bases and the J segment 4 bases; nucleotides outside the gene matches: 11. The CDR3 sequence is CASRRGRTRGETQYF. Here the CDR3 DNA reads TGTGCCAGCAGGCGGGGGAGGACCCGAGGAGAGACCCAGTACTTC.

This chain connects TRBV10-3 to TRBJ2-1; D is possibly TRBD2 (6 bases). CDR1 is ENHRY, CDR2 SYGVKD, per germline. The ends were cut back, 6 bases at V and 8 bases at J, with 11 bases in the middle. The CDR3 covers 12 residues. The CDR3 bases are TGTGCCATCAGGACCTTAGCGGATGAGCAGTTCTTC. This sequence encodes CAIRTLADEQFF.

The chain recombines TRBV18 with TRBJ2-3, with 9 bases aligning to TRBD1. Germline CDR1 reads KGHSH; CDR2 reads LQKENI. The CDR3 is 15 amino acids. The V segment lost 2 bases and the J segment 3 bases; nucleotides outside the gene matches: 3. Here the CDR3 DNA reads TGTGCCAGCTCACCAACAGGGGGCGAAACAGATACGCAGTATTTT. This gives the protein CASSPTGGETDTQYF.

The V and J genes are TRBV10-3 and TRBJ1-3; no reliable D call. Trimming pared 4 bases from V and 1 base from J, leaving 8 bases between. Looked up from germline, CDR1 is ENHRY and CDR2 is SYGVKD. There are 14 residues in the CDR3. The CDR3 DNA sequence: TGTGCCATCAGTGCGAACCCTTCTGGAAACACCATATATTTT. It encodes CAISANPSGNTIYF.

The J gene is TRBJ1-5, the V gene TRBV19; possibly TRBD1 for D (5 bases). CDR3 size: 16 residues. V lost 5 bases, J lost 2 bases, and 16 bases lay in between. Germline CDR1 and CDR2: LNHDA and SQIVND (reference sequence). DNA for the CDR3: TGTGCCAGTAGTTCTAGTGGGACCGCTGGCAATCAGCCCCAGCATTTT. This translates into CASSSSGTAGNQPQHF.

This chain links TRBV29-1 with TRBJ1-1; no reliable D call. CDR1 SQVTM and CDR2 ANQGSEA come from the germline V gene. With 5 bases removed from V and 3 bases from J, the gap between germline ends came to 13 bases. The CDR3 is 13 residues long. The CDR3 bases are TGCAGCGTTAAACCTGGGTACGACACTGAAGCTTTCTTT. It translates to CSVKPGYDTEAFF.

The V gene is TRBV27, the J gene TRBJ1-4; D remains ambiguous. Germline V CDR1 and CDR2: MNHEY, SMNVEV (reference sequence). The CDR3 covers 14 residues. V shed 2 bases and J shed 1 base, with 5 bases lying between them. The CDR3 region is CASSLAGTNEKLFF. In DNA form, the CDR3 reads TGTGCCAGCAGTTTAGCAGGAACTAATGAAAAACTGTTTTTT.

This clonotype was detected only once. The gene calls are TRBV20-1 and TRBJ2-1, with TRBD2 identical over 13 bases. Unmatched junction bases numbered 10, after V lost 3 bases and J lost 14 bases. The CDR3 is made up of 14 amino acids. Germline V CDR1 and CDR2: DFQATT, SNEGSKA (reference sequence). CDR3 amino acids: CSASPGTSGDGEFF. The CDR3 nucleotides read TGCAGTGCTAGTCCCGGGACTAGCGGGGATGGGGAGTTCTTC.

The genes are TRBV10-3 and TRBJ2-2; 9 bases fit TRBD1. The length of the CDR3 is 15 residues. Germline trimming cut 10 bases from V and 1 base from J; bases unmatched to any gene: 7. Germline V gives CDR1 ENHRY, CDR2 SYGVKD. CDR3 DNA: TGTGCCACCCTCCGGGGACAGGGGAACACCGGGGAGCTGTTTTTT. It is translated as CATLRGQGNTGELFF.

The chain carries TRBV19 and TRBJ2-7; 10 nucleotides agree with TRBD1. Germline lookup yields CDR1 LNHDA and CDR2 SQIVND (reference sequence). CDR3 size: 14 residues. The trim removed 2 bases at V and 5 bases at J, leaving 3 bases unmatched. CDR3 protein: CASSIMTGGDEQYF. In nucleotides, the CDR3 is TGTGCCAGTAGTATAATGACAGGGGGCGACGAGCAGTACTTC.

The rearrangement links TRBV28 to TRBJ1-1, with D unclear. Trimming pared 4 bases from V and 3 bases from J, leaving 18 bases between. The CDR3 sequence is 16 residues long. Looked up from germline, CDR1 is MDHEN and CDR2 is SYDVKM. CDR3 region: CASSSPSELGYTEAFF. CDR3 bases: TGTGCCAGCAGTTCACCATCTGAACTAGGTTACACTGAAGCTTTCTTT.

This chain uses TRBV29-1 with TRBJ2-5, with 8 bases fitting TRBD2. Trimming took 7 bases from V and 5 from J; bases not matched to a gene: 9. The CDR3 length is 13 residues. The V gene's germline CDR1 is SQVTM and CDR2 ANQGSEA. The CDR3 DNA sequence: TGCAGCGCAGTTAGCGGGGCTGCGGAGACCCAGTACTTC. Its translation is CSAVSGAAETQYF.

V gene TRBV3-1 combines with J gene TRBJ1-1; D is perhaps TRBD1 (5 bases). The CDR3 length is 13 residues. CDR1 is LGHDT and CDR2 is YNNKEL in the germline V gene (reference sequence). V was pared by 2 bases and J by 7 bases, with 11 bases between. CDR3 amino acids: CASSQRGGREAFF. The CDR3, as DNA: TGTGCCAGCAGCCAACGCGGGGGACGTGAAGCTTTCTTT. Filled out from reference TRBV3-1 and TRBJ1-1, the complete variable domain reads DTAVSQTPKYLVTQMGNDKSIKCEQNLGHDTMYWYKQDSKKFLKIMFSYNNKELIINETVPNRFSPKSPDKAHLNLHINSLELGDSAVYFCASSQRGGREAFFGQGTRLTVV.